The source of this TCR beta chain is a study of T cell clonotyping in hematopoietic cell transplantation. As for the study in general: Recipients' pretransplant samples followed cytoreduction. Findings and caveats of the study: After transplant, recipient diversity fell while pathologically expanded clonotypes grew through day 180. Broader posttransplant TCR repertoire diversity was predicted by graft donor and pretransplant recipient Inverse Simpson Index values.

On this clone itself: Its specificity is unknown.

Trimming removed 8 bases from V and 4 bases from J; junction bases left unmatched: 10. Germline values: CDR1 MDHEN, CDR2 SYDVKM. There are 14 residues in the CDR3. Time point in this sample: recipient sample about 28 days before transplant, after cytoreduction. TCRdb's table, derived via immunoSEQ multiplex PCR, lists solely in-frame clones and lacks some. This repertoire shows some 49,000 clones, 65% to 90% found once; its top ten account for under 6.5%. The sample here was peripheral blood mononuclear cells, taken before stem cell transplant. The J gene is TRBJ1-2, the V gene TRBV28; the match to TRBD1 covers 7 bases. The clonotype comes from a man aged 55 to 70 with biphenotypic leukemia. Some clones in this sample may be carry-over from other donors' samples. CDR3 region: CASQTGDSSYGYTF. The CDR3 DNA is TGTGCCAGCCAGACCGGGGACAGCTCCTATGGCTACACCTTC.